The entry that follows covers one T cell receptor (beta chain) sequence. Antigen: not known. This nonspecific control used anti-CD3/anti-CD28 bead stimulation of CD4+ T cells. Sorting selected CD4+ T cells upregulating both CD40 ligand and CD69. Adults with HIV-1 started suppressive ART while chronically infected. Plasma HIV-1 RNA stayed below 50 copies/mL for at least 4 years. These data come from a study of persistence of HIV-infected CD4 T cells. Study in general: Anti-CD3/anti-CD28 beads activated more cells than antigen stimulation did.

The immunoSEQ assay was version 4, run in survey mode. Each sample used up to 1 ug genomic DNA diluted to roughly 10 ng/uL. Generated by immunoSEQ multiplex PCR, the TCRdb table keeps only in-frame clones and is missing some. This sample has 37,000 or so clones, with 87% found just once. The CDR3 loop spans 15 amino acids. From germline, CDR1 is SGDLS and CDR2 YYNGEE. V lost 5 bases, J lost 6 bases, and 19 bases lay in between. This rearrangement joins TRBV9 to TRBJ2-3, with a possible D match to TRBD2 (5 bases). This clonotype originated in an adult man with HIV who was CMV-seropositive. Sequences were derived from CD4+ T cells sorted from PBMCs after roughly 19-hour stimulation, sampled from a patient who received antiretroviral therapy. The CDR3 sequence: CASSTELGTGDTQYF. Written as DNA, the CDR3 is TGTGCCAGCAGTACAGAACTAGGAACCGGGGATACGCAGTATTTT.